This TCR beta chain was recorded in a study of OX40 agonist ivuxolimab in advanced cancers. Autoimmune disease history or systemic immunosuppression meant exclusion. Assay: immunoSEQ multiplex PCR; the TCRdb copy retains only in-frame clones and omits some. The repertoire includes 55,000 to 80,000 clones, 75% to 90% of them detected once, and 1.3% sits in the top ten. The germline CDR1 and CDR2 sequences are LGHNA and YNFKEQ. V gave up 0 bases and J gave up 6 bases; unmatched junction bases: 6. This CDR3 has 16 amino acids. The sample consisted of CD4+ or CD8+ T cells sorted from blood, taken in a trial of the OX40 agonist ivuxolimab. The sequence came from an adult with an advanced solid tumor such as melanoma, head and neck, liver or kidney cancer. The chain is built from TRBV4-2 and TRBJ2-1, with TRBD2 matching 9 bases. CDR3 protein: CASSQELAGALNEQFF. DNA of the CDR3: TGTGCCAGCAGCCAAGAGTTAGCGGGAGCACTCAATGAGCAGTTCTTC.